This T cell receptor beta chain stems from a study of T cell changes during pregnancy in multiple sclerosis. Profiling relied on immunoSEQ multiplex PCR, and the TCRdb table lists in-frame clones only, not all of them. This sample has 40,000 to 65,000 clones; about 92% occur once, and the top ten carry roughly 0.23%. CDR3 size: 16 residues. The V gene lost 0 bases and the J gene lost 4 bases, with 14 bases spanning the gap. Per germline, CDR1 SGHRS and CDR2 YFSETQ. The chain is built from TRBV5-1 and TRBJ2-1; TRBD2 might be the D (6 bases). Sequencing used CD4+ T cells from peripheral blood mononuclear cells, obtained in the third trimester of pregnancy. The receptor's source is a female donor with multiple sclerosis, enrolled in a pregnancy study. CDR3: CASSLAPRGTYNEQFF. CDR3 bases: TGCGCCAGCAGCTTGGCACCACGGGGGACGTACAATGAGCAGTTCTTC.